The 6 T cell receptor beta chains given below trace back to one sample, sequenced in a study of blood T cell repertoires in COVID-19. The method was immunoSEQ multiplex PCR; TCRdb's version includes in-frame clones alone and lacks a portion of them. The sample contains some 96,000 clones, roughly 86% of which appear only once. Specimen: peripheral blood. These receptors all stem from a man over 45 with acute or convalescent COVID-19.

This clone was observed a single time. This rearrangement joins TRBV27 to TRBJ2-3; 7 nucleotides agree with TRBD2. The V and J ends lost 4 bases and 11 bases, in that order; junction bases with no gene match: 12. Germline V gene data show CDR1 as MNHEY and CDR2 as SMNVEV (reference sequence). The length of the CDR3 is 14 residues. CDR3 sequence (DNA): TGTGCCAGCAGTTCGCGGGGGACTCCCCAAAAGCAGTATTTT. Translated, it gives CASSSRGTPQKQYF.

Concerning this clone itself: The limits of the CDR3 on the DNA are not certain, so only TCRdb's listed CDR3 is given. The CDR3: CASSFGNGGVDTEAFF. The chain links TRBV28 to TRBJ1-1. CDR1 and CDR2 from the germline V gene are MDHEN and SYDVKM. The CDR3 spans 16 residues, counting both ends.

The chain has TRBV28 and TRBJ1-5; D might be TRBD1 (6 bases). The CDR3 covers 16 residues. Germline V gene data show CDR1 as MDHEN and CDR2 as SYDVKM. V was trimmed by 3 bases and J by 4 bases, leaving 16 bases between them. CDR3 bases: TGTGCCAGCAGTTTTCCGTCCAGGGGTCAAAATCAGCCCCAGCATTTT. Translating it yields CASSFPSRGQNQPQHF.

This chain uses TRBV7-8 with TRBJ1-5; D gene unclear. This CDR3 is 17 amino acids long. Germline assignment: CDR1 SGHVS and CDR2 FQNEAQ. Trimming cost V 4 bases and J 3 bases, with 19 bases left between them. The CDR3: CASSSLPGPAPNQPQHF. The CDR3 DNA reads as TGTGCCAGCAGCTCCCTCCCAGGTCCCGCTCCCAATCAGCCCCAGCATTTT.

The CDR3 spells CASDRANSNQPQHF. The DNA for the CDR3 is TGTGCCAGCGACAGGGCTAATAGCAATCAGCCCCAGCATTTT. The chain recombines TRBV18 with TRBJ1-5; TRBD1 matches at 7 bases. J lost 0 bases, V lost 8 bases, and 4 bases had no gene match. This CDR3 spans 14 amino acids. Germline values: CDR1 KGHSH, CDR2 LQKENI.

V usage is TRBV6-5 and J usage is TRBJ1-6, with 9 bases fitting TRBD1. The junction had 8 bases not matched to a gene; V was cut back by 7 bases and J by 10 bases. The CDR3 has 14 amino acids. CDR1 is MNHEY, CDR2 SVGAGI, per germline. The CDR3 DNA follows: TGTGCCAGCACCCGGGACAGGGTTGGCTCACCCCTCCACTTT. Its translation: CASTRDRVGSPLHF.